This T cell receptor (beta chain) was sequenced during a study of regulatory T cells in long-lasting Graves disease. Relying on iRepertoire HTBI primers and Arm-PCR of CDR3 regions, the team built TCR beta libraries. In the authors' workflow: About 62 TRBV and roughly 15 TRBJ segments were identified across samples. MiXCR was run by TCRdb on the multiplex PCR reads, yielding one entry per CDR3 protein. These V and J calls are TCRdb output, not the study's own analysis. Of 250,000 to 400,000 distinct CDR3 sequences in the sample, 18% were seen once. Time point indicated: newly diagnosed GD, antithyroid drugs for less than 3 months. From RNA extracted from PBMCs, the TCR library was made. In Xi'an, China, an endocrinology department was the source of patients. Nine milliliters of peripheral blood were taken and placed in EDTA tubes. This clonotype was seen repeatedly, ten times or more. CDR1 SNHLY and CDR2 FYNNEI come from the germline V gene. The V and J ends lost 4 bases and 0 bases respectively, with 13 bases between them. CDR3 length: 16 residues.

This TCR was sampled from a female donor with Graves disease. Sequences were derived from peripheral blood mononuclear cells (PBMCs), sampled at new diagnosis, from a patient treated with antithyroid drugs. The chain joins TRBV2 to TRBJ1-5; D is perhaps TRBD1 (6 bases). The CDR3 DNA is TGTGCCAGCAGTGGGAGGACAGTCAATAGCAATCAGCCCCAGCATTTT. Residues: CASSGRTVNSNQPQHF.